This T cell receptor (beta chain) was obtained from a study of glioma-infiltrating T cells. Germline V gene data show CDR1 as KGHSH and CDR2 as LQKENI. This CDR3 has 16 amino acids. Trimming removed 3 bases at V and 0 bases at J, with 9 bases between. At least ten counts were recorded for this clonotype. The iRepertoire nested amplicon-rescue multiplex PCR amplified TCR alpha and beta CDR3s from RNA. TCRdb used MiXCR to reprocess the multiplex PCR reads, holding one entry per CDR3 protein. The table has around 190,000 distinct CDR3 sequences, more than 25% seen once. This TCR derives from a human donor with low-grade glioma or glioblastoma, undergoing nonglioma brain surgery, or in good health (not recorded which). This rearrangement joins TRBV18 to TRBJ1-6; no firm D call. Sequencing was performed on glioma tissue, nonneoplastic brain tissue, or PBMCs (not recorded which). Here the CDR3 DNA reads TGTGCCAGCTCACCTCAACAGAGCTCCTATAATTCACCCCTCCACTTT. It encodes CASSPQQSSYNSPLHF.